This T cell receptor beta chain was profiled in a study of shared clonotypes between healthy human individuals. Naive CD8 cells lacked CD45RO and underwent positive selection for CCR7, leaving out terminally differentiated effector memory CD45RA+ cells. Within Nashville, Tennessee resided all donors, each a Caucasian adult. Repertoires were generated with immunoSEQ multiplex PCR, while TCRdb's copy carries only in-frame clones and drops some. The sample contains about 590,000 clones, around 95% of which appear only once. The V end lost 7 bases, the J end lost 1 base, and 17 bases lay between the germline ends. Germline V gene lookup returns CDR1 MDHEN and CDR2 SYDVKM. This CDR3 comprises 15 residues.

Source material: naive CD8+ T cells sorted from blood. This chain connects TRBV28 to TRBJ2-7; TRBD1 is a possible D gene (5 bases). This clonotype was obtained from a woman in her 30s in good health. CDR3 sequence: CASTPEGARSYEQYF. The CDR3, as DNA: TGTGCCAGCACCCCGGAAGGGGCCCGGTCCTACGAGCAGTACTTC.